Listed below are T cell receptor beta chains from one sample, sequenced in a study of blood T cell repertoires in COVID-19. Sequenced by immunoSEQ multiplex PCR; TCRdb stores in-frame clones only, minus some. The data show 150,000 to 200,000 clones, about 88% seen once. The sequencing sample was made of PBMCs or T cells enriched from blood (not recorded which). The receptors originated from a woman aged 40-49 years in a cohort exposed to, infected with or recovered from COVID-19 (not recorded which). CDR3s include the opening cysteine and the closing phenylalanine or tryptophan. A D gene is named only where the DNA matches it firmly. A clone size is listed for some rows: how often the clone was seen (once, few, many), or a class if it is expanded.

J gene,clone size,D gene,V gene,CDR3 length,CDR3 DNA,CDR3 protein
TRBJ2-2,-,TRBD2,TRBV5-5,15,TGTGCCAGCAGCCCCCAGCGGGGAGGGACCGGGGAGCTGTTTTTT,CASSPQRGGTGELFF
TRBJ2-7,-,-,TRBV5-4,14,TGTGCCAGCAGCTTGGTGGCGGGAACCTACGAGCAGTACTTC,CASSLVAGTYEQYF
TRBJ2-3,-,-,TRBV24-1,14,TGTGCCACCAGTGATTGGGGGAGGCCAGATACGCAGTATTTT,CATSDWGRPDTQYF
TRBJ2-1,-,-,TRBV4-3,18,TGCGCCAGCAGCCCCGCTAAAAGCGGGCCGAGCTCCTACAATGAGCAGTTCTTC,CASSPAKSGPSSYNEQFF
TRBJ2-5,-,TRBD2,TRBV13,17,TGTGCCAGCAGCTTAGCGGCTAGCGGGGGGGCCCAAGAGACCCAGTACTTC,CASSLAASGGAQETQYF
TRBJ1-2,few,-,TRBV6-6,14,TGTGCCAGCAGCACGCCGGAGGGAGGGTATCGCTACACCTTC,CASSTPEGGYRYTF
TRBJ1-6,-,-,TRBV2,17,TGTGCCAGCAGTGAAGGCGGGGGGAGACGCTATAATTCACCCCTCCACTTT,CASSEGGGRRYNSPLHF
TRBJ1-6,few,-,TRBV5-1,14,TGCGCCAGCAGCTTGAGGGGAGGTAATTCACCCCTCCACTTT,CASSLRGGNSPLHF
TRBJ1-2,-,-,TRBV6-5,14,TGTGCCAGCAGTTACTCGAGGCCAGGGCCAGGCTACACCTTC,CASSYSRPGPGYTF
TRBJ2-7,-,TRBD2,TRBV30,16,TGTGCCTGGAGTGTACGATACGGGACTAGCACCTACGAGCAGTACTTC,CAWSVRYGTSTYEQYF
TRBJ2-1,-,TRBD2,TRBV5-6,14,TGTGCCAGCAGCTTGGGGACTAGCACCAATGAGCAGTTCTTC,CASSLGTSTNEQFF
TRBJ2-3,once,TRBD2,TRBV5-1,16,TGCGCCAGCAGCTCCAATTCGGGAGGGATGAGTGATACGCAGTATTTT,CASSSNSGGMSDTQYF
TRBJ2-7,-,TRBD1,TRBV5-4,14,TGTGCCAGCAGCTACTTAGGGACAGGTGGCGAGCAGTACTTC,CASSYLGTGGEQYF
TRBJ2-1,-,-,TRBV4-3,16,TGCGCCAGCAGCCGCGTGGCGACTGGATCATACAATGAGCAGTTCTTC,CASSRVATGSYNEQFF
TRBJ1-2,-,-,TRBV5-5,12,TGTGCCAGCAGCTCTCAACCGGGTGGCTACACCTTC,CASSSQPGGYTF
TRBJ2-5,-,-,TRBV5-1,14,TGCGCCAGCAGCCCGGAGGGCAGGGAAGAGACCCAGTACTTC,CASSPEGREETQYF
TRBJ1-3,-,-,TRBV29-1,13,TGCAGCGTTCGTGGCGGAGGTTTAAACACCATATATTTT,CSVRGGGLNTIYF
TRBJ1-2,-,TRBD1,TRBV5-6,15,TGTGCCAGCAGCTTACGGACAGGGGGCTACTATGGCTACACCTTC,CASSLRTGGYYGYTF
TRBJ1-6,-,TRBD1,TRBV9,16,TGTGCCAGCAGCGCCGGGACAGGTGGTCGGAATTCACCCCTCCACTTT,CASSAGTGGRNSPLHF
TRBJ2-5,-,TRBD2,TRBV6-5,15,TGTGCCAGCACACGGCTAGCGGGGAGCCAAGAGACCCAGTACTTC,CASTRLAGSQETQYF
TRBJ1-2,once,TRBD1,TRBV5-6,14,TGTGCCAGCTTGCGGACAGGGGCCGGCTATGGCTACACCTTC,CASLRTGAGYGYTF
TRBJ2-5,-,-,TRBV3-1/TRBV3-2,13,TGTGCCAGCAGCCTTGCGGCCGAAGAGACCCAGTACTTC,CASSLAAEETQYF
TRBJ2-7,-,TRBD2,TRBV6-2/TRBV6-3,17,TGTGCCAGCAGTCACGGGCTACTAGCGGGAGGATCTCTCGAGCAGTACTTC,CASSHGLLAGGSLEQYF
TRBJ2-5,few,TRBD1,TRBV28,16,TGTGCCAGCAGTCAACTGGGGTCCGACAGGGAAGAGACCCAGTACTTC,CASSQLGSDREETQYF
TRBJ1-5,-,TRBD1,TRBV29-1,13,TGCAGCGTTGGTCGAGACAGGGATCAGCCCCAGCATTTT,CSVGRDRDQPQHF
TRBJ1-2,-,-,TRBV7-8,13,TGTGCCAGCAGTTCCGGGTCGGGCTATGGCTACACCTTC,CASSSGSGYGYTF
TRBJ1-1,-,TRBD1,TRBV5-1,15,TGCGCCAGCAGCGAAACCCAGGGGGCGGGCACTGAAGCTTTCTTT,CASSETQGAGTEAFF
TRBJ1-1,-,TRBD1,TRBV5-1,17,TGCGCCAGCAGCGCCTACAGGGGGCCGTGGATGAACACTGAAGCTTTCTTT,CASSAYRGPWMNTEAFF
TRBJ2-2,-,-,TRBV27,14,TGTGCCAGTAGGCGAGAGGTTCGGGCCGGGGAGCTGTTTTTT,CASRREVRAGELFF
TRBJ1-5,-,-,TRBV7-2,15,TGTGCCAGCAGCTTACGGGGAGGAGGCAATCAGCCCCAGCATTTT,CASSLRGGGNQPQHF
TRBJ2-7,-,TRBD2,TRBV4-1,14,TGCGCCAGCAGCCCGGGACTAGAGAACTACGAGCAGTACTTC,CASSPGLENYEQYF
TRBJ2-4,-,TRBD2,TRBV7-9,18,TGTGCCAGCAGCCCACACCATTCCGGGACTAGGACAAAAAACATTCAGTACTTC,CASSPHHSGTRTKNIQYF
TRBJ1-1,-,-,TRBV19,15,TGTGCCAGTAGTATAGAGAGGGAAATGAACACTGAAGCTTTCTTT,CASSIEREMNTEAFF
TRBJ2-5,-,TRBD1,TRBV20-1,13,TGCAGTGCTAGTAACAGGGGTCAGGAGACCCAGTACTTC,CSASNRGQETQYF
TRBJ2-2,-,-,TRBV14,16,TGTGCCAGCAGCCAAGTCGCGGGCCCGAACACCGGGGAGCTGTTTTTT,CASSQVAGPNTGELFF
TRBJ2-7,-,-,TRBV29-1,15,TGCAGCGTTGAATGGACAGTCTTGGGCTCCTACGAGCAGTACTTC,CSVEWTVLGSYEQYF
TRBJ1-2,-,-,TRBV19,14,TGTGCCAGTAGTATAGATCGCAGGGCCTCTGGCTACACCTTC,CASSIDRRASGYTF
TRBJ1-3,-,-,TRBV19,16,TGTGCCAGTAGTTGGTCGGGGGATATTGCTGGAAACACCATATATTTT,CASSWSGDIAGNTIYF